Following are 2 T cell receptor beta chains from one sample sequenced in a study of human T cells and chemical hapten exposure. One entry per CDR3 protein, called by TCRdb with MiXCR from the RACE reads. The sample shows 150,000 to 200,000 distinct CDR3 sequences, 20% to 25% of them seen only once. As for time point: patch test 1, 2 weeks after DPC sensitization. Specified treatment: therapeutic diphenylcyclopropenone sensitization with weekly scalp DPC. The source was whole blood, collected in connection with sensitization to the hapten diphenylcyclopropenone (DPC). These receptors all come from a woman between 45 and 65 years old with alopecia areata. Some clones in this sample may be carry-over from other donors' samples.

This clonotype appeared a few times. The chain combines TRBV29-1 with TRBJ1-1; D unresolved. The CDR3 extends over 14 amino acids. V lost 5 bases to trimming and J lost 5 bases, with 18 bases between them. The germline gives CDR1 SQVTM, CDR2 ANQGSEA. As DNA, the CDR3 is TGCAGCGTTTCCGGTCCGGGATCGGGAACTGAAGCTTTCTTT. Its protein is CSVSGPGSGTEAFF.

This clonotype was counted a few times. The CDR3 bases are TGTGCCAGCAGCTCGCGACTAGCGGGAGTTGCAGATACGCAGTATTTT. Residues: CASSSRLAGVADTQYF. The chain joins TRBV7-2 to TRBJ2-3; 12 bases line up with TRBD2. V shed 4 bases and J 4 bases; nucleotides not matched to a gene: 6. Germline-derived CDR1 and CDR2 are SGHTA and FQGNSA. The CDR3 length is 16 residues.